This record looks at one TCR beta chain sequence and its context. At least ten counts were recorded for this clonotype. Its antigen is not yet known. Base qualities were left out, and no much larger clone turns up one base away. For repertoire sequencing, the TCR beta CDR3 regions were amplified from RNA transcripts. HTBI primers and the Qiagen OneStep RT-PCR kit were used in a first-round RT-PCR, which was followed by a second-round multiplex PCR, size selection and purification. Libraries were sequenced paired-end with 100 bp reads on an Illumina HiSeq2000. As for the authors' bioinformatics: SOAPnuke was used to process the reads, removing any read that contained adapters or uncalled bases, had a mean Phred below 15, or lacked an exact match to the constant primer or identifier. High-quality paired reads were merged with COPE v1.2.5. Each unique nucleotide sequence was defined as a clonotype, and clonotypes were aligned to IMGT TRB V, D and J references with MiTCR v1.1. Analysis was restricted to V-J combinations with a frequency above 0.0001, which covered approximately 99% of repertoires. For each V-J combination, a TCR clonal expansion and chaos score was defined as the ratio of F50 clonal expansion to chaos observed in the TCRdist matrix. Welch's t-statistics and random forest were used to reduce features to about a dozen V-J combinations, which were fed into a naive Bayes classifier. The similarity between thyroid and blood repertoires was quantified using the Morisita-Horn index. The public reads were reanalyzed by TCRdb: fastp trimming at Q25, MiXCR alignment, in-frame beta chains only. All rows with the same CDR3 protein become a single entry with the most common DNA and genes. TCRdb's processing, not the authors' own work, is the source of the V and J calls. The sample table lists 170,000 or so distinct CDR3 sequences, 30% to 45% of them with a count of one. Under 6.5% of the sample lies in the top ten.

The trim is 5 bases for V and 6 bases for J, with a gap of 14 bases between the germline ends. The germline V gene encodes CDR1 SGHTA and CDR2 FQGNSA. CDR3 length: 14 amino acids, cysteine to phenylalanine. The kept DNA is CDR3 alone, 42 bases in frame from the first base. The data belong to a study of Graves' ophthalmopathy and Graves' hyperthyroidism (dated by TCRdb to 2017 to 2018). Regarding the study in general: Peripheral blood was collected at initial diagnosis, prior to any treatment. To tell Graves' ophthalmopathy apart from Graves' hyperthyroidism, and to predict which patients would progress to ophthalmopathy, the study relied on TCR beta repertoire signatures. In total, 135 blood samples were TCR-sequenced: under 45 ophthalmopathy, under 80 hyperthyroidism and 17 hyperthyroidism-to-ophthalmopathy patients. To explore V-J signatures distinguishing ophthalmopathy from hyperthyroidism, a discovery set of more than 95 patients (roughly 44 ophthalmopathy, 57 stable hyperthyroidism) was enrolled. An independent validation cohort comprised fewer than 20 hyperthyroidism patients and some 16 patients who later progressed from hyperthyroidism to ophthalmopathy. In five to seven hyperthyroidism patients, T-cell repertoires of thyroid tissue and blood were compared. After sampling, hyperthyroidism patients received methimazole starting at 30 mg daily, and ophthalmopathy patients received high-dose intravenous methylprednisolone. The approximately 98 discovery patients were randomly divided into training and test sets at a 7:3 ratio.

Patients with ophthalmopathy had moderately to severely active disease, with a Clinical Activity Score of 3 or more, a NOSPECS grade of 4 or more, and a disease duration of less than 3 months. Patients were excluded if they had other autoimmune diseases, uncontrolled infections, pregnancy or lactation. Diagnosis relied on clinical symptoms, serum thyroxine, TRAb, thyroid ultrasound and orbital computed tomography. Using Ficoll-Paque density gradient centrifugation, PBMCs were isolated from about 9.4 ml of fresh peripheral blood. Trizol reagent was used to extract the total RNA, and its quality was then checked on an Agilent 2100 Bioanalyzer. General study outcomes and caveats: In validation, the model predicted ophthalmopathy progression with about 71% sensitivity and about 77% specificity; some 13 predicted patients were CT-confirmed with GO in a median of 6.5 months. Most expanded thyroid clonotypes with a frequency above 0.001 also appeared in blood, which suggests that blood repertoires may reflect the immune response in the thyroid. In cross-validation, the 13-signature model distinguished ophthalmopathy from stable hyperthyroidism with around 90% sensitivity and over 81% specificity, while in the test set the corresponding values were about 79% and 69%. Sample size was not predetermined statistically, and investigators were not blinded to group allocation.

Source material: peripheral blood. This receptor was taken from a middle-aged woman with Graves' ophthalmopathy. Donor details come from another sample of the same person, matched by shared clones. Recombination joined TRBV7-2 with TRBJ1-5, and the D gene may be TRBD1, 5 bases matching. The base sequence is TGTGCCAGCAGCATAGGGGTAGTAGCTCAGCCCCAGCATTTT. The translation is CASSIGVVAQPQHF.